A single T cell receptor (beta chain) is shown here with its context. Antigen specificity is unknown. The CDR3 runs 16 residues. V lost 4 bases, J lost 2 bases, and 15 bases lay in between. Germline V gene data show CDR1 as MNHEY and CDR2 as SVGAGI. The PCR had 60 Vbeta and 13 Jbeta primers. Sequencing used immunoSEQ multiplex PCR; TCRdb keeps in-frame clones, though not all of them. The sample includes about 210,000 clones, around 76% of them seen just once. This record belongs to a study of cytomegalovirus exposure and HLA in healthy donors. Whole-study results and caveats: An analysis done earlier found most TCR beta V segments productive about 87% or about 30% of the time. It was assumed in the presence/absence analyses that sequencing depth was roughly uniform across donors.

The sequencing sample was made of PBMCs. V and J are TRBV6-5 and TRBJ2-1; D gene ambiguous. The sequence was obtained from a man between 35 and 55 years old in good health and CMV-seropositive. CDR3 sequence: CASSSLRQAAYNEQFF. The CDR3 nucleotides are TGTGCCAGCAGTTCCCTCCGGCAGGCCGCCTACAATGAGCAGTTCTTC.